The sample holds a few counts of the clone carrying this TCR beta chain. The target antigen is unknown. This record belongs to a study of blood T cells in healthy people across ages. Study observations and caveats: Underestimates were what the diversity estimates from one million T cells were considered to be.

PCR was performed a second time for about 6 to 12 cycles using a sample-barcoded 5' primer and a J-beta primer mix. Each of the cDNA molecules was tagged by a template-switch adaptor with 12 random nucleotides. From the 5' RACE reads, TCRdb called clonotypes with MiXCR, one entry per CDR3 protein. This sample has fewer than 900,000 distinct CDR3 sequences; 40% to 45% occur once, and the top ten carry 20%. Sequencing was carried out using blood. The receptor was isolated from a woman aged 55-69 years in good health.

The CDR3 loop reads CASSIGPSYEQYF. CDR3 nucleotides: TGTGCCAGTAGTATTGGTCCCTCCTACGAGCAGTACTTC. The chain couples TRBV19 to TRBJ2-7, with D hard to call. Germline V gene lookup returns CDR1 LNHDA and CDR2 SQIVND (reference sequence). The CDR3 extends over 13 amino acids. The V end lost 3 bases, the J end lost 0 bases, and 6 bases lay between the germline ends.